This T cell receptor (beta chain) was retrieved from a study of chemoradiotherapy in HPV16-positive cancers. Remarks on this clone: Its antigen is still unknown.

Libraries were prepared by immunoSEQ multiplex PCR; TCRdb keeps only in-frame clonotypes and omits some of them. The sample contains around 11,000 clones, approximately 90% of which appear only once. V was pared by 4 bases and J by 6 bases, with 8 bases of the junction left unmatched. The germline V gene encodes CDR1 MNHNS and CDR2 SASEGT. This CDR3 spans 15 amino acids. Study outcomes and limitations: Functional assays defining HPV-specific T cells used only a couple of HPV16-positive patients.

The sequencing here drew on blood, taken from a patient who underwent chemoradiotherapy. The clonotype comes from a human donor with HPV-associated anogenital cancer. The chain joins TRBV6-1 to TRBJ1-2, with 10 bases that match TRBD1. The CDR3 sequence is CASSVTGGRIDGYTF. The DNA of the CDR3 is TGTGCCAGCAGTGTGACAGGGGGCAGAATCGATGGCTACACCTTC.